Following are 2 T cell receptor beta chains from one sample sequenced in a study of cytomegalovirus exposure and HLA in healthy donors. Primers included in the PCR were 60 Vbeta and 13 Jbeta primers. Profiled with immunoSEQ multiplex PCR; TCRdb holds only in-frame clones, not every one. The sample consists of over 150,000 clones, around 86% of them appearing once. The sequencing input was PBMCs. These TCRs come from a man aged 45-60 years in good health and CMV-seronegative.

The gene calls are TRBV6-5 and TRBJ2-5; 7 bases agree with TRBD1. The CDR3 loop spans 14 amino acids. Germline CDR1 is MNHEY and CDR2 is SVGAGI. Germline trimming cut 4 bases from V and 5 bases from J; bases unmatched to any gene: 7. In DNA, the CDR3 is TGTGCCAGCAGTTCCCTGAGGGGGCAGGAGACCCAGTACTTC. Protein product: CASSSLRGQETQYF.

V usage is TRBV4-1 and J usage is TRBJ2-5; tentatively, D is TRBD1 (5 bases). The CDR3 is 16 residues long. CDR1 is MGHRA and CDR2 is YSYEKL in the germline V gene. V was pared by 0 bases and J by 5 bases, with 16 bases between. In DNA form, the CDR3 reads TGCGCCAGCAGCCAAGAAAGGCAGGGCAATGTGGAGACCCAGTACTTC. Its protein is CASSQERQGNVETQYF.